Included here is one TCR beta chain sequence, with context. The CDR3 runs to 15 residues. Between the trimmed V and J ends, which lost 0 bases and 9 bases, there was a span of 13 bases. Per the germline V gene, CDR1 is SGHTS and CDR2 is YDEGEE. Some clones are missing from TCRdb's copy, which holds only in-frame ones; the method was immunoSEQ multiplex PCR. The sample includes some 100,000 clones, about nine tenths of them seen just once. These data originate in a study of blood T cell repertoires in COVID-19. This sequence joins TRBV5-8 and TRBJ1-6; perhaps TRBD1 as D (5 bases). The receptor was isolated from a man aged 45-60 years with acute or convalescent COVID-19. Sequencing was performed on peripheral blood. This CDR3 is CASSLGQGVSSPLHF. The CDR3 DNA follows: TGTGCCAGCAGCTTGGGGCAGGGTGTTAGTTCACCCCTCCACTTT.